A selection of T cell receptor beta chains follows, all from one sample in a study of graft-versus-host responses after intestinal transplantation. Generated by immunoSEQ multiplex PCR, the TCRdb table keeps only in-frame clones and is missing some. The profile shows tens of thousands of clones, 91% of them singletons. Material: PBMCs, obtained approximately four months after intestinal transplantation. Every receptor here comes from a human patient who received an intestinal transplant, so some T cells may come from the graft donor. CDR3s include the opening cysteine and the closing phenylalanine or tryptophan. D genes are given only for firm matches. The size entry is marked missing in some rows and otherwise reads once, few, many or a size class.

v_call: TRBV7-9
clone_size: -
d_call: TRBD1
j_call: TRBJ2-1
cdr3_nt: TGTGCCAGCAGCTTAGTACAGGGGGTGGCGGATGAGCAGTTCTTC
cdr3_aa: CASSLVQGVADEQFF

v_call: TRBV28
clone_size: -
d_call: TRBD1
j_call: TRBJ2-1
cdr3_nt: TGTGCCAGCAGCTCGGACAGGGTTTACAATGAGCAGTTCTTC
cdr3_aa: CASSSDRVYNEQFF

v_call: TRBV28
clone_size: -
d_call: TRBD1
j_call: TRBJ1-2
cdr3_nt: TGTGCCACAAGTGACAGGGGGTATGGCTACACCTTC
cdr3_aa: CATSDRGYGYTF

v_call: TRBV30
clone_size: -
d_call: TRBD1
j_call: TRBJ1-2
cdr3_nt: TGTGCCTGGAGTAGGGACAGGCATGGCTACACCTTC
cdr3_aa: CAWSRDRHGYTF

v_call: TRBV29-1
clone_size: -
d_call: TRBD1
j_call: TRBJ2-7
cdr3_nt: TGCAGCGTTGAATCGGGACAGGGCTACGAGCAGTACTTC
cdr3_aa: CSVESGQGYEQYF

v_call: TRBV7-9
clone_size: -
d_call: -
j_call: TRBJ2-4
cdr3_nt: TGTGCCAGCAGCTTTTTAGGGGCAGCCAAAAACATTCAGTACTTC
cdr3_aa: CASSFLGAAKNIQYF

v_call: TRBV5-1
clone_size: -
d_call: -
j_call: TRBJ1-1
cdr3_nt: TGCGCCAGCAGCTTGCAGGGGTCGAACACTGAAGCTTTCTTT
cdr3_aa: CASSLQGSNTEAFF

v_call: TRBV7-6
clone_size: -
d_call: TRBD1
j_call: TRBJ2-2
cdr3_nt: TGTGCCAGCAGCGACCGACAGGGGGCAATTTCTGCCGGGGAGCTGTTTTTT
cdr3_aa: CASSDRQGAISAGELFF

v_call: TRBV5-4
clone_size: -
d_call: TRBD1
j_call: TRBJ2-5
cdr3_nt: TGTGCCAGCAGCGTGGACAGGGGGGAGACCCAGTACTTC
cdr3_aa: CASSVDRGETQYF

v_call: TRBV6-5
clone_size: -
d_call: TRBD1
j_call: TRBJ1-2
cdr3_nt: TGTGCCAGCAGTTACTTATGGGGACAGGGCATGAGTGGCTACACCTTC
cdr3_aa: CASSYLWGQGMSGYTF

v_call: TRBV5-4
clone_size: -
d_call: -
j_call: TRBJ2-5
cdr3_nt: TGTGCCAGCAGCTTGTACACACTGGAAGAGACCCAGTACTTC
cdr3_aa: CASSLYTLEETQYF

v_call: TRBV14
clone_size: -
d_call: -
j_call: TRBJ2-7
cdr3_nt: TGTGCCAGCAGTAGACTCTCCTCTCTTGACGAGCAGTACTTC
cdr3_aa: CASSRLSSLDEQYF

v_call: TRBV7-9
clone_size: -
d_call: -
j_call: TRBJ1-3
cdr3_nt: TGTGCCGGCGACGGCTCCTCCTCTGGAAACACCATATATTTT
cdr3_aa: CAGDGSSSGNTIYF

v_call: TRBV4-1
clone_size: -
d_call: -
j_call: TRBJ2-7
cdr3_nt: TGCGCCAGCAGCCAATTTGGCTTAACCTACGAGCAGTACTTC
cdr3_aa: CASSQFGLTYEQYF

v_call: TRBV5-1
clone_size: -
d_call: -
j_call: TRBJ1-4
cdr3_nt: TGCGCCAGCAGCAAACAGGGAACGACTAATGAAAAACTGTTTTTT
cdr3_aa: CASSKQGTTNEKLFF

v_call: TRBV27
clone_size: -
d_call: -
j_call: TRBJ2-7
cdr3_nt: TGTGCCAGCAGTTTATTTAGCCGACCCTACGAGCAGTACTTC
cdr3_aa: CASSLFSRPYEQYF

v_call: TRBV7-9
clone_size: once
d_call: -
j_call: TRBJ1-1
cdr3_nt: TGTGCCAGCAGGTTTCCGGGACGGATGAACACTGAAGCTTTCTTT
cdr3_aa: CASRFPGRMNTEAFF

v_call: TRBV7-9
clone_size: -
d_call: -
j_call: TRBJ2-7
cdr3_nt: TGTGCCAGCAGCTCCTCTCAGTACGAGCAGTACTTC
cdr3_aa: CASSSSQYEQYF

v_call: TRBV30
clone_size: once
d_call: TRBD1
j_call: TRBJ2-3
cdr3_nt: TGTGCCTTTGATTGGACAGGCAGCACAGATACGCAGTATTTT
cdr3_aa: CAFDWTGSTDTQYF

v_call: TRBV5-6
clone_size: -
d_call: -
j_call: TRBJ2-6
cdr3_nt: TGTGCCAGCAGCTTTATGGGACGGACAGTCGTCCTGACTTTC
cdr3_aa: CASSFMGRTVVLTF

v_call: TRBV6-4
clone_size: -
d_call: -
j_call: TRBJ2-1
cdr3_nt: TGTGCCAGCAGTGGGACCGATACTAGGTTATCCTACAATGAGCAGTTCTTC
cdr3_aa: CASSGTDTRLSYNEQFF

v_call: TRBV4-2
clone_size: -
d_call: TRBD1
j_call: TRBJ2-2
cdr3_nt: TGTGCCAGCAGCCTCCGGGGACAGGGTACCGGGGAGCTGTTTTTT
cdr3_aa: CASSLRGQGTGELFF

v_call: TRBV7-9
clone_size: -
d_call: -
j_call: TRBJ2-7
cdr3_nt: TGTGCCAGCAGCTTAAAGGGGCTGCGAAGGGGGGGCTACGAGCAGTACTTC
cdr3_aa: CASSLKGLRRGGYEQYF

v_call: TRBV4-1
clone_size: -
d_call: TRBD2
j_call: TRBJ2-5
cdr3_nt: TGCGCCAGCAGCCAATCTAGGACTAGCCTGGAGACCCAGTACTTC
cdr3_aa: CASSQSRTSLETQYF

v_call: TRBV11-2
clone_size: -
d_call: -
j_call: TRBJ2-2
cdr3_nt: TGTGCCAGCAGCTTAACAAACAGGGTCACCGGGGAGCTGTTTTTT
cdr3_aa: CASSLTNRVTGELFF

v_call: TRBV5-1
clone_size: -
d_call: -
j_call: TRBJ2-7
cdr3_nt: TGCGCCAGCAGCTTGTTACAGCAATCCTACGAGCAGTACTTC
cdr3_aa: CASSLLQQSYEQYF

v_call: TRBV7-6
clone_size: -
d_call: -
j_call: TRBJ2-5
cdr3_nt: TGTGCCAGCAGCTCCCGGACGCGGTACCAAGAGACCCAGTACTTC
cdr3_aa: CASSSRTRYQETQYF

v_call: TRBV5-6
clone_size: -
d_call: -
j_call: TRBJ2-5
cdr3_nt: TGTGCCAGCAGCTTGGGTAGGGGGGAGACCCAGTACTTC
cdr3_aa: CASSLGRGETQYF

v_call: TRBV28
clone_size: once
d_call: TRBD1
j_call: TRBJ1-2
cdr3_nt: TGTGCCAGCCTTGGGGCAGGGGGCGGATACTATGGCTACACCTTC
cdr3_aa: CASLGAGGGYYGYTF

v_call: TRBV18
clone_size: few
d_call: -
j_call: TRBJ1-3
cdr3_nt: TGTGCCAGCTCACCGTACTTCAGCTCTGGAAACACCATATATTTT
cdr3_aa: CASSPYFSSGNTIYF

v_call: TRBV14
clone_size: -
d_call: -
j_call: TRBJ1-2
cdr3_nt: TGTGCCAGCAGCCAGGGGTTTGGGCTTGGCTACACCTTC
cdr3_aa: CASSQGFGLGYTF

v_call: TRBV28
clone_size: -
d_call: -
j_call: TRBJ2-7
cdr3_nt: TGTGCCAGCAGTTTGGATGGGTATTATTACGAGCAGTACTTC
cdr3_aa: CASSLDGYYYEQYF

v_call: TRBV6-6
clone_size: -
d_call: -
j_call: TRBJ1-4
cdr3_nt: TGTGCCAGCAGTTGGCCCGCCGCGGGTGAAAAACTGTTTTTT
cdr3_aa: CASSWPAAGEKLFF

v_call: TRBV18
clone_size: -
d_call: -
j_call: TRBJ2-4
cdr3_nt: TGTGCCAGCTCACCATCGGGGAGCGCCAAAAACATTCAGTACTTC
cdr3_aa: CASSPSGSAKNIQYF

v_call: TRBV7-9
clone_size: -
d_call: -
j_call: TRBJ2-7
cdr3_nt: TGTGCCAGCAGCTTCGGGGGTAGAGGCAGGGACCACGAGCAGTACTTC
cdr3_aa: CASSFGGRGRDHEQYF

v_call: TRBV6-5
clone_size: -
d_call: TRBD1
j_call: TRBJ2-2
cdr3_nt: TGTGCCAGCAGTGTACTGGGACAGGGGGCCGGGGAGCTGTTTTTT
cdr3_aa: CASSVLGQGAGELFF

v_call: TRBV6-1
clone_size: -
d_call: -
j_call: TRBJ1-5
cdr3_nt: TGTGCCAGCAGAGATGTCGGGGGAGGTCAGCCCCAGCATTTT
cdr3_aa: CASRDVGGGQPQHF

v_call: TRBV7-9
clone_size: -
d_call: -
j_call: TRBJ2-2
cdr3_nt: TGTGCCAGCACCAGTCCCGGGGACACCGGGGAGCTGTTTTTT
cdr3_aa: CASTSPGDTGELFF

v_call: TRBV28
clone_size: few
d_call: -
j_call: TRBJ2-5
cdr3_nt: TGTGCCAGCAGTTTGAACCGAGTGACCCAGTACTTC
cdr3_aa: CASSLNRVTQYF